This paragraph reports one T cell receptor beta chain. Its target is not known. The data belong to a study of T cells in localized non-small cell lung cancer. V lost 6 bases and J lost 6, with 14 bases in between. CDR1 and CDR2 (germline): LNHDA, SQIVND (reference sequence). This CDR3 has 13 residues. Repertoires were generated with immunoSEQ multiplex PCR, while TCRdb's copy carries only in-frame clones and drops some. The data show about 27,000 clones, about nine tenths seen once. General observations from the study: Highest T cell clonality was seen in uninvolved adjacent lung, surpassing that measured in tumor.

The sequenced sample was peripheral blood, obtained before any cancer treatment. The TCR sequence derives from a woman between 35 and 75 years old with stage I lung adenocarcinoma. The rearrangement uses TRBV19 and TRBJ1-2, with a tentative D call TRBD1 (6 bases). Here the CDR3 reads CASRWGARDGYTF. The CDR3 nucleotides are TGTGCCAGTAGGTGGGGGGCTCGGGATGGCTACACCTTC.